Sequencing of this T cell receptor beta chain was carried out in a study of technical replicates of blood from a few donors. The method was immunoSEQ multiplex PCR; TCRdb's version includes in-frame clones alone and lacks a portion of them. The sample lists more than 60,000 clones; 85% to 95% were seen once. This CDR3 contains 16 residues. The germline V gene has CDR1 MNHNY and CDR2 SVGAGI (reference sequence). V trimming: 5 bases; J trimming: 2 bases; junction bases outside the gene matches: 11. Sequenced material: T cells isolated from PBMCs. The chain couples TRBV6-6 to TRBJ2-5; 7 nucleotides agree with TRBD1. The clonotype originates from a human donor in good health. The CDR3, as DNA: TGTGCCAGCAGTCCTTGGACAGGCTTACTGCAAGAGACCCAGTACTTC. Amino acid sequence: CASSPWTGLLQETQYF.